The present T cell receptor (beta chain) was sequenced within a study of OX40 agonist ivuxolimab in advanced cancers. Study-wide findings and caveats: Partial responders treated at 0.1-3.0 mg/kg exhibited clonal expansion among the lowest measured. More expanded clones were found, on average, in CD8+ than in CD4+ T cells.

If patients had autoimmune disease history or systemic immunosuppression, they were excluded. Blood got drawn at baseline, again on cycle 4 day 1, and then on cycle 7 day 1. Measured with immunoSEQ multiplex PCR; TCRdb has only the in-frame clones, and not every one. The sample includes nearly 60,000 clones, over 75% seen only once; the top ten take 0.7% to 0.8%. On this clone itself: Its target is not known.

The clonotype was recovered from an adult with an advanced solid tumor such as melanoma, head and neck, liver or kidney cancer. The material sequenced was CD4+ or CD8+ T cells sorted from blood, taken in a trial of the OX40 agonist ivuxolimab.

The CDR3 nucleotides read TGTGCTAGTGTGTCAACAGGGAGACGGCAGTATTTT. Translated, it gives CASVSTGRRQYF. The chain links TRBV12-5 to TRBJ2-3; D is possibly TRBD1 (6 bases). Germline CDR1 and CDR2: LGHNT and FRNRAP. V lost 7 bases and J lost 11, with 16 bases in between. CDR3 length equals 12 residues.